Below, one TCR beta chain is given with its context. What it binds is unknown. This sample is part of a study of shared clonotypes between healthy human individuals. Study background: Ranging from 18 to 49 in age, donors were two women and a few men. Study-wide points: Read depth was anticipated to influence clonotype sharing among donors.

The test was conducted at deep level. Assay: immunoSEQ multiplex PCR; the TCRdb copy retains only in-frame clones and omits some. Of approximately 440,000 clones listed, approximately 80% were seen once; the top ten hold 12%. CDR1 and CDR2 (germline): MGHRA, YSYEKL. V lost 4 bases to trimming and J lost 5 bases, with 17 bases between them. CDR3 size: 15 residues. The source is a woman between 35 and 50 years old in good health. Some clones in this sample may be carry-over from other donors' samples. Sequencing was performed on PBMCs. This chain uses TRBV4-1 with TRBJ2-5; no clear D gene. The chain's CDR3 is CASSPYGSVGETQYF. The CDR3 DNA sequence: TGCGCCAGCAGCCCCTACGGCAGTGTCGGGGAGACCCAGTACTTC.